This T cell receptor beta chain derives from a study of shared clonotypes between healthy human individuals. The protocol was immunoSEQ multiplex PCR, while the TCRdb copy is restricted to in-frame clones and leaves out a portion. There are roughly 500,000 clones in the sample; 75% to 85% occur only once, and 10% to 15% lies in the top ten. Trimming at V came to 6 bases and at J to 6 bases, leaving 1 base not matched to a gene. Germline CDR1 is MDHEN and CDR2 is SYDVKM. This CDR3 spans 12 amino acids. This clonotype was sampled from a woman between 35 and 50 years old in good health. Some clones in this sample may be carry-over from other donors' samples. The rearrangement joins TRBV28 to TRBJ2-2; TRBD1 agrees at 7 bases. Material: PBMCs. CDR3 sequence (DNA): TGTGCCAGCAGGGGGACAGCCGGGGAGCTGTTTTTT. Translating gives CASRGTAGELFF.